The 17 T cell receptor beta chains presented below share a single source sample, sequenced in a study of T cells in Graves' hyperthyroidism and ophthalmopathy. TCR beta CDR3 regions were amplified from RNA transcripts. TCR CDR3 underwent first-round RT-PCR with the HTBI primer set. TCRdb re-called the multiplex PCR reads with MiXCR, one entry per CDR3 protein. The sample lists 350,000 to 400,000 distinct CDR3 sequences, approximately 15% occurring once. Sequenced material: blood. These receptors all stem from a woman aged 55-75 years with Graves' hyperthyroidism.

There are a few counts of this clonotype. The rearrangement links TRBV7-9 to TRBJ2-3; no definite D call. The CDR3 has 16 amino acids. The V and J ends lost 5 bases and 0 bases respectively, with 15 bases between them. Germline lookup yields CDR1 SEHNR and CDR2 FQNEAQ (reference sequence). CDR3 sequence: CASSDPGGFSTDTQYF. CDR3 bases: TGTGCCAGCAGCGACCCAGGCGGTTTTAGCACAGATACGCAGTATTTT.

The rearrangement uses TRBV19 and TRBJ1-1, with a tentative D call TRBD1 (6 bases). The V end was cut by 6 bases, the J end by 6 bases, with 17 bases between. The germline V gene encodes CDR1 LNHDA and CDR2 SQIVND (reference sequence). This CDR3 contains 14 residues. This CDR3 reads CASRAQGTAAEAFF. DNA for the CDR3: TGTGCCAGTAGGGCCCAGGGGACGGCGGCTGAAGCTTTCTTT.

This clonotype was detected ten times or more. The chain uses TRBV18 and TRBJ1-1, with 7 positions matching TRBD1. V shed 4 bases and J 4 bases; nucleotides not matched to a gene: 3. Germline V gene data show CDR1 as KGHSH and CDR2 as LQKENI. The CDR3 is 13 amino acids. The CDR3 DNA reads as TGTGCCAGCTCACAAGACAGGGCCACTGAAGCTTTCTTT. It translates to CASSQDRATEAFF.

This clonotype was seen only a few times. The chain is built from TRBV11-1 and TRBJ2-6; D may be TRBD1 or TRBD2 (5 bases each). With 5 bases removed from V and 0 bases from J, the gap between germline ends came to 17 bases. CDR3 length equals 18 residues. The germline V gene encodes CDR1 SGHAT and CDR2 FQDESV (reference sequence). CDR3 nucleotides: TGTGCCAGCAGCGCCCCCCGTTCAGGGAGCTCTGGGGCCAACGTCCTGACTTTC. Translation: CASSAPRSGSSGANVLTF.

This chain uses TRBV13 with TRBJ2-1; possibly TRBD2 for D (6 bases). The CDR3 has 15 amino acids. Germline CDR1 is PRHDT and CDR2 is FYEKMQ (reference sequence). The germline V and J ends were trimmed by 4 bases and 7 bases, with 17 bases remaining between them. The CDR3 here is CASSSLAIFWNEQFF. The CDR3, as DNA: TGTGCCAGCAGCTCACTAGCTATATTCTGGAATGAGCAGTTCTTC. The entire variable domain, with the rest obtained from reference TRBV13 and TRBJ2-1, is as follows: AAGVIQSPRHLIKEKRETATLKCYPIPRHDTVYWYQQGPGQDPQFLISFYEKMQSDKGSIPDRFSAQQFSDYHSELNMSSLELGDSALYFCASSSLAIFWNEQFFGPGTRLTVL.

The sample holds many counts of this clonotype. The V gene is TRBV28, the J gene TRBJ1-2; maybe TRBD1 (5 bases). V was trimmed by 6 bases and J by 13 bases, leaving 27 bases between them. Germline values: CDR1 MDHEN, CDR2 SYDVKM. This CDR3 is built from 15 residues. The CDR3, as DNA: TGTGCCAGCAGCCCCCTCTTGGTTCTTTATGGCGGGGGCACCTTC. Protein: CASSPLLVLYGGGTF.

This clonotype was counted ten times or more. The rearrangement joins TRBV7-3 to TRBJ2-1; D ambiguous. Germline V gene sequence: CDR1 SGHTA, CDR2 FQGTGA. The CDR3 spans 13 residues. Deletions cut 6 bases from V and 1 base from J, with 7 bases between. The CDR3 coding sequence is TGTGCCAGCAGTCAGAGGTCCTACAATGAGCAGTTCTTC. Amino acids: CASSQRSYNEQFF.

The chain has TRBV28 and TRBJ2-1; 9 bases map to TRBD2. The V gene's germline CDR1 is MDHEN and CDR2 SYDVKM. Germline trimming cut 2 bases from V and 8 bases from J; bases unmatched to any gene: 13. This CDR3 is 17 amino acids long. CDR3 sequence reads: CASSLRAAGGPLDEQFF. CDR3 DNA sequence: TGTGCCAGCAGTTTAAGAGCGGCGGGAGGGCCACTGGATGAGCAGTTCTTC.

This clonotype was recorded at least ten times. The rearrangement links TRBV27 to TRBJ2-7; 11 bases fit TRBD2. The CDR3 covers 18 residues. Germline CDR1 MNHEY, CDR2 SMNVEV (reference sequence). V trimming: 3 bases; J trimming: 1 base; junction bases outside the gene matches: 11. The CDR3, as DNA: TGTGCCAGCAGTTTCCCCCAGAGAGGACTAGCGGGTTCCTACGAGCAGTACTTC. This sequence encodes CASSFPQRGLAGSYEQYF.

J is TRBJ2-1 and V is TRBV11-2; the D is unclear. CDR3 size: 13 residues. V lost 3 bases to trimming and J lost 5 bases, with 8 bases between them. Germline V gene sequence: CDR1 SGHAT, CDR2 FQNNGV. The CDR3, as DNA: TGTGCCAGCAGCTTTTCGGGCGACAATGAGCAGTTCTTC. Translating gives CASSFSGDNEQFF.

The chain couples TRBV3-1 to TRBJ2-1; 16 bases line up with TRBD2. There are 19 residues in the CDR3. V was pared by 4 bases and J by 2 bases, with 8 bases of the junction left unmatched. In germline, CDR1 is LGHDT, CDR2 YNNKEL (reference sequence). Here the CDR3 reads CASSRLGTSGRATYNEQFF. DNA of the CDR3: TGTGCCAGCAGCCGCCTCGGGACTAGCGGGAGGGCCACCTACAATGAGCAGTTCTTC.

Points on this clonotype: A read error may explain this, as a much larger clone is one base away. The chain employs TRBV7-2 and TRBJ2-7; 9 nucleotides line up with TRBD2. V trimming: 0 bases; J trimming: 7 bases; junction bases outside the gene matches: 19. There are 19 residues in the CDR3. Per the germline V gene, CDR1 is SGHTA and CDR2 is FQGNSA. The CDR3 sequence is CASSLALIGREGLGNEQYF. The CDR3 DNA reads as TGTGCCAGCAGCTTAGCGCTTATAGGGCGGGAGGGCCTTGGCAATGAGCAGTACTTC.

This chain uses TRBV7-3 with TRBJ1-2; D not certain. CDR1 SGHTA and CDR2 FQGTGA come from the germline V gene. The CDR3 consists of 17 residues. Trimming removed 5 bases from V and 4 bases from J, with 23 bases in between. CDR3 nucleotides: TGTGCCAGCAGCCCCTCCCCGGACGCCACGAGGAGCTATGGCTACACCTTC. It specifies CASSPSPDATRSYGYTF. Using reference TRBV7-3 and TRBJ1-2 for the parts outside the CDR3, the full variable domain is GAGVSQTPSNKVTEKGKYVELRCDPISGHTALYWYRQSLGQGPEFLIYFQGTGAADDSGLPNDRFFAVRPEGSVSTLKIQRTERGDSAVYLCASSPSPDATRSYGYTFGSGTRLTVV.

This clonotype was seen ten or more times. V usage is TRBV3-1 and J usage is TRBJ1-2; 9 nucleotides match TRBD1. This CDR3 contains 16 residues. The V gene end was trimmed by 3 bases and the J gene end by 4 bases; junction bases not matched to a gene: 9. Germline assignment: CDR1 LGHDT and CDR2 YNNKEL (reference sequence). The CDR3 region has the DNA TGTGCCAGCAGCCAGCTGTCCGGGACAGGGATCTATGGCTACACCTTC. It encodes CASSQLSGTGIYGYTF.

This clonotype was seen ten or more times. This chain links TRBV16 with TRBJ1-1; D unclear. V lost 1 base, J lost 0 bases, and 12 bases lay in between. Germline V gives CDR1 KGHSY, CDR2 FQNENV. The CDR3 totals 16 residues. The CDR3 protein is CASSQFPAGLNTEAFF. CDR3 coding DNA: TGTGCCAGCAGCCAATTTCCCGCGGGGTTGAACACTGAAGCTTTCTTT.

Ten or more counts support this clonotype. The V and J genes are TRBV29-1 and TRBJ1-1, with D perhaps TRBD1 (5 bases). The V end was cut by 1 base, the J end by 0 bases, with 15 bases between. The CDR3 loop spans 16 amino acids. Germline V lookup: CDR1 SQVTM, CDR2 ANQGSEA. The CDR3 region has the DNA TGCAGCGTTGAAGGGGAAAGGGGTACTATGAACACTGAAGCTTTCTTT. This translates into CSVEGERGTMNTEAFF. Full variable domain (remainder filled in from reference TRBV29-1 and TRBJ1-1): SAVISQKPSRDICQRGTSLTIQCQVDSQVTMMFWYRQQPGQSLTLIATANQGSEATYESGFVIDKFPISRPNLTFSTLTVSNMSPEDSSIYLCSVEGERGTMNTEAFFGQGTRLTVV.

This clonotype occurred many times. The rearrangement links TRBV11-3 to TRBJ1-1; no reliable D call. Germline V gives CDR1 SGHNT, CDR2 YENEEA. CDR3 size: 13 residues. V dropped 7 bases and J dropped 5 bases, with 14 bases sitting between them. The CDR3 sequence: CASTIGGRTEAFF. The CDR3 region has the DNA TGTGCCAGCACAATAGGCGGGAGAACTGAAGCTTTCTTT.